These 15 T cell receptor beta chains share one sample of origin, sequenced in a study of blood T cell repertoires in COVID-19. Repertoires were generated with immunoSEQ multiplex PCR, while TCRdb's copy carries only in-frame clones and drops some. The sample lists around 64,000 clones, 70% to 90% occurring once. Sequencing was done on a sample of peripheral blood. These TCRs come from a man aged 25-40 years with acute or convalescent COVID-19.

This rearrangement joins TRBV2 to TRBJ2-2, with D possibly being TRBD2 (5 bases). CDR1 SNHLY and CDR2 FYNNEI come from the germline V gene. The CDR3 is 15 residues long. The V and J ends lost 6 bases and 4 bases respectively, with 15 bases between them. For the CDR3, the DNA is TGTGCCAGCAGGGGAGACACAGCGGTCACCGGGGAGCTGTTTTTT. It specifies CASRGDTAVTGELFF.

CDR3 nucleotide sequence: TGTGCCACCAGCAGAGCCCCTATGGGGGCCGGCACAGATACGCAGTATTTT. Its protein product is CATSRAPMGAGTDTQYF. The chain recombines TRBV15 with TRBJ2-3, with D maybe TRBD1 (6 bases). CDR3 length: 17 residues. Germline V gene sequence: CDR1 LNHNV, CDR2 YYDKDF (reference sequence). Trimming removed 1 base at V and 1 base at J, with 15 bases between.

CDR3 coding DNA: TGTGCCAGCAGTGATCGGAATGACAGGGAAAATTACAATGAGCAGTTCTTC. Translating gives CASSDRNDRENYNEQFF. The chain carries TRBV6-1 and TRBJ2-1; the match to TRBD1 covers 7 bases. Germline assignment: CDR1 MNHNS and CDR2 SASEGT. Trimming at V came to 3 bases and at J to 4 bases, leaving 12 bases not matched to a gene. There are 17 residues in the CDR3.

This rearrangement joins TRBV7-2 to TRBJ2-1, with a tentative D call TRBD2 (5 bases). Trimming removed 5 bases from V and 6 bases from J, with 20 bases in between. The V gene's germline CDR1 is SGHTA and CDR2 FQGNSA. This CDR3 is built from 16 residues. In DNA form, the CDR3 reads TGTGCCAGCAGCCGCCGGGAACCAAGGTATGCCAATGAGCAGTTCTTC. Protein sequence: CASSRREPRYANEQFF. Together with reference TRBV7-2 and TRBJ2-1, the CDR3 gives the full variable domain: GAGVSQSPSNKVTEKGKDVELRCDPISGHTALYWYRQSLGQGLEFLIYFQGNSAPDKSGLPSDRFSAERTGGSVSTLTIQRTQQEDSAVYLCASSRREPRYANEQFFGPGTRLTVL.

The rearrangement links TRBV6-5 to TRBJ1-5, with 7 bases matching TRBD1. The CDR3 extends over 15 amino acids. Germline trimming cut 6 bases from V and 0 bases from J; bases unmatched to any gene: 5. Looked up from germline, CDR1 is MNHEY and CDR2 is SVGAGI. The CDR3, as DNA: TGTGCCAGCAGGGGGGACAGACTTAGCAATCAGCCCCAGCATTTT. Encoded protein: CASRGDRLSNQPQHF.

The chain couples TRBV5-6 to TRBJ1-2, with D unresolved. The CDR3 is 13 residues long. The V gene lost 0 bases and the J gene lost 6 bases, with 9 bases spanning the gap. Germline V lookup: CDR1 SGHDT, CDR2 YYEEEE. In DNA, the CDR3 is TGTGCCAGCAGCTTGGACACCTTGAATGGCTACACCTTC. As protein: CASSLDTLNGYTF.

This clone was picked up a small number of times. The chain has TRBV5-8 and TRBJ1-1; D perhaps matches TRBD1 (6 bases). Trimming took off 1 base at V and 8 bases at J, with 12 bases between the two ends. Germline V gene lookup returns CDR1 SGHTS and CDR2 YDEGEE. The CDR3 consists of 13 residues. The CDR3 DNA is TGTGCCAGCAGCTTGAGAGCGAGGGGGGAAGCTTTCTTT. It yields the protein CASSLRARGEAFF.

This chain joins TRBV6-5 and TRBJ1-3; 7 positions match TRBD1. The germline CDR1 and CDR2 sequences are MNHEY and SVGAGI. The ends lost 0 bases at V and 7 bases at J; junction bases unmatched: 9. This CDR3 comprises 16 residues. The DNA for the CDR3 is TGTGCCAGCAGTTACTCCCCAGGGGGAGTCGGGAACACCATATATTTT. Translation gives CASSYSPGGVGNTIYF.

The genes are TRBV6-1 and TRBJ2-1; 9 bases agree with TRBD2. The CDR3 contains 17 residues. The germline V gene has CDR1 MNHNS and CDR2 SASEGT. V lost 2 bases to trimming and J lost 5 bases; unmatched junction nucleotides: 10. Here the CDR3 reads CASSETPSGGYNNEQFF. In DNA form, the CDR3 reads TGTGCCAGCAGTGAAACTCCGAGCGGGGGGTATAACAATGAGCAGTTCTTC.

The chain uses TRBV5-1 and TRBJ2-5, with a tentative D call TRBD1 (6 bases). V lost 3 bases and J 5 bases, leaving 14 bases between the germline ends. This CDR3 has 14 residues. Germline CDR1 SGHRS, CDR2 YFSETQ. The CDR3 sequence: CASSSTTGYETQYF. DNA of the CDR3: TGCGCCAGCAGCTCTACCACAGGGTACGAGACCCAGTACTTC.

This clone came up once. This rearrangement joins TRBV15 to TRBJ1-4; 8 nucleotides align to TRBD1. The length of the CDR3 is 17 residues. CDR1 and CDR2 from the germline V gene are LNHNV and YYDKDF (reference sequence). V trimming: 3 bases; J trimming: 7 bases; junction bases outside the gene matches: 13. The CDR3 DNA reads TGTGCCACCAGCAGCGGGAACAGGGGGGGGAACAGTGAAAAACTGTTTTTT. Residues: CATSSGNRGGNSEKLFF.

The gene calls are TRBV13 and TRBJ1-4, with TRBD1 matching 7 bases. The CDR3 consists of 14 residues. CDR1 PRHDT and CDR2 FYEKMQ come from the germline V gene (reference sequence). V gave up 4 bases and J gave up 5 bases; unmatched junction bases: 4. The CDR3 DNA is TGTGCCAGCAGCTGGGGACAGATAAATGAAAAACTGTTTTTT. This sequence encodes CASSWGQINEKLFF.

V is TRBV14 and J is TRBJ1-6; TRBD1 is a possible D gene (5 bases). CDR3 length equals 15 residues. V lost 6 bases to trimming and J lost 3 bases, with 12 bases between them. Germline loops: CDR1 SGHDN, CDR2 FVKESK. DNA of the CDR3: TGTGCCAGCAGTCCGCAGGGTTTCTATAATTCACCCCTCCACTTT. This codes for CASSPQGFYNSPLHF.

V and J are TRBV30 and TRBJ2-3, with D possibly TRBD2 on 6 matching bases. V was trimmed by 8 bases and J by 4 bases, leaving 19 bases between them. CDR1 is GTSNPN and CDR2 is SVGIG in the germline V gene (reference sequence). The CDR3 is made up of 14 amino acids. The CDR3 sequence: CARETSGSADTQYF. The CDR3 nucleotides are TGTGCCCGGGAGACTTCCGGGAGCGCAGATACGCAGTATTTT.

V usage is TRBV29-1 and J usage is TRBJ1-4; TRBD1 aligns across 8 bases. Looked up from germline, CDR1 is SQVTM and CDR2 is ANQGSEA. The CDR3 spans 13 residues. V lost 7 bases to trimming and J lost 6 bases; unmatched junction nucleotides: 7. The CDR3 protein is CSARGTGYEKLFF. In DNA, the CDR3 is TGCAGCGCCCGCGGGACAGGTTATGAAAAACTGTTTTTT.